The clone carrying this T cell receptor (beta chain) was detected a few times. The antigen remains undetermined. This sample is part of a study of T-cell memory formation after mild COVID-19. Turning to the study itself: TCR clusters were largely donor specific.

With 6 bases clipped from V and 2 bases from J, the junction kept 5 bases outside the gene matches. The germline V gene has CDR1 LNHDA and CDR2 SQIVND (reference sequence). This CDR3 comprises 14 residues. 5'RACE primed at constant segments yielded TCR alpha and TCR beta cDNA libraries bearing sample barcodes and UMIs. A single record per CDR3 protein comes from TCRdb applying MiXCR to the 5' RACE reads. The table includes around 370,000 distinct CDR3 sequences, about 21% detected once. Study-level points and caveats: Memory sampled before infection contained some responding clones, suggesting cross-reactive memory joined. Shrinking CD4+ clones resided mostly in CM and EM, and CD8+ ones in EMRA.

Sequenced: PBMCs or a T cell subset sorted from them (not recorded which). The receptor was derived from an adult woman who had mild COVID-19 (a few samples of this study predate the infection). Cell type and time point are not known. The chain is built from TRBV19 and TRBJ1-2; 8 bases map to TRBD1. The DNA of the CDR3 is TGTGCCAGTAGCGGACAGGGTAAAAACTATGGCTACACCTTC. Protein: CASSGQGKNYGYTF.